The entry below describes one TCR beta chain. Its antigen is unidentified. The data belong to a study of OX40 agonist ivuxolimab in advanced cancers. Study details: Hepatocellular carcinoma, melanoma, renal cell or head and neck cancer was diagnosed in the dose-escalation patients. Study-wide findings and caveats: Among patients with partial responses at 0.1-3.0 mg/kg, clonal expansion was among the lowest.

The protocol was immunoSEQ multiplex PCR, while the TCRdb copy is restricted to in-frame clones and leaves out a portion. The sample holds about 18,000 clones; just over 70% are singletons and the top ten take roughly 17%. The study sampled blood at baseline, cycle 4 day 1, and cycle 7 day 1. The CDR3 is 16 residues long. V was clipped by 0 bases and J by 0 bases; unmatched bases: 5. CDR1 is SGHAT and CDR2 is FQNNGV in the germline V gene. This material consisted of CD4+ or CD8+ T cells sorted from blood, taken in a trial of the OX40 agonist ivuxolimab. The sequence came from an adult with an advanced solid tumor such as melanoma, head and neck, liver or kidney cancer. The chain combines TRBV11-2 with TRBJ2-7; 7 bases fit TRBD2. DNA of the CDR3: TGTGCCAGCAGCTTAGAGGGGGGGGAAAGCTCCTACGAGCAGTACTTC. Encoded protein: CASSLEGGESSYEQYF.